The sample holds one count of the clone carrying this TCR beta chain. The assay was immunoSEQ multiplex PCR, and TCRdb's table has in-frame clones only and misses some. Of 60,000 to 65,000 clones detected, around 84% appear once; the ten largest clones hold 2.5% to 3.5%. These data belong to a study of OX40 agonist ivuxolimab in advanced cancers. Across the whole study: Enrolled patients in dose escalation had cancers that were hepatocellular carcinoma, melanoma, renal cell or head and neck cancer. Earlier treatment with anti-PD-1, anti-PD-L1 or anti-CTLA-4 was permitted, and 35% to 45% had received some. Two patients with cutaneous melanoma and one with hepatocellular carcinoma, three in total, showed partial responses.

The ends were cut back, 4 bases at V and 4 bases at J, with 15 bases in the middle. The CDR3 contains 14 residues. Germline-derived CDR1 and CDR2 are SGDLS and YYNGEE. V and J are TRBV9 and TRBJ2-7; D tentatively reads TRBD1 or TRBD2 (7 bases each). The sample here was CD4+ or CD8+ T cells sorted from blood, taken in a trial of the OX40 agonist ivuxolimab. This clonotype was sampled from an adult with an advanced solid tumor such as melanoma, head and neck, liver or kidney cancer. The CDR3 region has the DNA TGTGCCAGCAGCCCCCAGGGGGGAGGGTACGAGCAGTACTTC. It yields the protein CASSPQGGGYEQYF.